These 30 T cell receptor beta chains originate from one sample sequenced in a study of response to subunit inactivated influenza vaccine. TCRdb recomputed calls from the RT-PCR reads with MiXCR, one row per CDR3 protein. This sample has roughly 500,000 distinct CDR3 sequences, with approximately 15% found just once. The sequencing used CD4+ T cells sorted from PBMCs, collected about 24 months after vaccination. These receptors were taken from a man aged 50-75 years who received an inactivated influenza vaccine.

The chain recombines TRBV24-1 with TRBJ2-7; 8 bases fit TRBD1. There are 14 residues in the CDR3. CDR1 KGHDR and CDR2 SFDVKD come from the germline V gene. Trimming removed 3 bases from V and 3 bases from J; junction bases left unmatched: 3. This chain's CDR3 is CATSDAGTGYEQYF. CDR3 DNA sequence: TGTGCCACCAGTGATGCCGGGACAGGCTACGAGCAGTACTTC.

The table lists this clonotype with a count of one. Here the CDR3 reads CASGPGLRRTDTQYF. The CDR3, as DNA: TGTGCCAGCGGCCCCGGGCTCCGCCGCACAGATACGCAGTATTTT. The genes are TRBV5-6 and TRBJ2-3; D is unresolved. This CDR3 comprises 15 residues. The V end was cut by 7 bases, the J end by 1 base, with 16 bases between. Germline CDR1 is SGHDT and CDR2 is YYEEEE.

The table lists this clonotype with many counts. The chain employs TRBV28 and TRBJ2-1, with D possibly TRBD2 on 6 matching bases. In germline, CDR1 is MDHEN, CDR2 SYDVKM. The CDR3 has 15 residues. V lost 6 bases, J lost 1 base, and 13 bases lay in between. As DNA, the CDR3 is TGTGCCAGCAGATCCCGACTAGTATCCTACAATGAGCAGTTCTTC. It yields the protein CASRSRLVSYNEQFF.

This clonotype has a handful of counts. The V call is TRBV20-1, the J call TRBJ1-5; 7 bases map to TRBD1. This CDR3 has 13 amino acids. Germline CDR1 is DFQATT and CDR2 is SNEGSKA (reference sequence). The ends lost 6 bases at V and 5 bases at J; junction bases unmatched: 7. CDR3 in DNA: TGCAGTGCCGTGGGACAGAAGTATCAGCCCCAGCATTTT. It codes for CSAVGQKYQPQHF.

This clonotype came up a few times. The chain recombines TRBV4-3 with TRBJ2-7; TRBD1 matches 9 bases. The V gene end was trimmed by 5 bases and the J gene end by 2 bases; junction bases not matched to a gene: 7. Germline assignment: CDR1 LGHNA and CDR2 YSLEER. The CDR3 runs 15 residues. CDR3 sequence (DNA): TGCGCCAGCAGCTTTGGGACAGGGAGGACCTACGAGCAGTACTTC. Amino acids: CASSFGTGRTYEQYF.

This clonotype was detected only a few times. This sequence joins TRBV4-3 and TRBJ2-4, with D possibly being TRBD2 (5 bases). Per germline, CDR1 LGHNA and CDR2 YSLEER. The CDR3 covers 18 residues. V was trimmed by 0 bases and J by 0 bases, leaving 15 bases between them. CDR3 bases: TGCGCCAGCAGCCAAGATCTCGGAGGCCGGGGAGCCAAAAACATTCAGTACTTC. It translates to CASSQDLGGRGAKNIQYF.

In its sample, this clonotype was seen a few times. This chain links TRBV20-1 with TRBJ1-1, with 8 bases fitting TRBD1. Germline trimming cut 6 bases from V and 3 bases from J; bases unmatched to any gene: 15. Germline V gives CDR1 DFQATT, CDR2 SNEGSKA (reference sequence). The CDR3 covers 16 residues. As DNA, the CDR3 is TGCAGTGCGTCAGGGGGTGAGGACAGGGCGGACACTGAAGCTTTCTTT. This translates into CSASGGEDRADTEAFF.

This clonotype was seen ten or more times. The genes are TRBV5-1 and TRBJ2-5; 14 positions agree with TRBD2. The CDR3 has 17 residues. Germline CDR1 and CDR2: SGHRS and YFSETQ. The V gene end was trimmed by 3 bases and the J gene end by 2 bases; junction bases not matched to a gene: 6. The chain's CDR3 is CASSSGLAGDVQETQYF. The DNA for the CDR3 is TGCGCCAGCAGCTCGGGACTAGCGGGAGACGTTCAAGAGACCCAGTACTTC.

J is TRBJ1-2 and V is TRBV27, with D possibly being TRBD1 (5 bases). The CDR3 totals 14 residues. V was shortened by 5 bases and J by 5 bases, with 15 bases between the two germline ends. Germline CDR1 reads MNHEY; CDR2 reads SMNVEV (reference sequence). This chain's CDR3 is CASSHAGARYGYTF. CDR3 sequence (DNA): TGTGCCAGCAGTCATGCCGGGGCTAGGTATGGCTACACCTTC.

This chain connects TRBV12-3 or TRBV12-4 to TRBJ2-7; 7 bases match TRBD2. V was clipped by 2 bases and J by 7 bases; unmatched bases: 17. There are 17 residues in the CDR3. In DNA form, the CDR3 reads TGTGCCAGCAGTTTATCGGGGGGTGTGAGGCATGAAAATGAGCAGTACTTC. The encoded protein is CASSLSGGVRHENEQYF.

V gene TRBV2 combines with J gene TRBJ2-5; 7 bases line up with TRBD2. CDR3 length: 15 amino acids. The ends lost 2 bases at V and 4 bases at J; junction bases unmatched: 7. Germline V gene lookup returns CDR1 SNHLY and CDR2 FYNNEI. For the CDR3, the DNA is TGTGCCAGCAGTGAAAATTCTTGGGGGGGAGAGACCCAGTACTTC. Its protein is CASSENSWGGETQYF.

This clonotype was detected only a few times. V is TRBV20-1 and J is TRBJ2-1; perhaps TRBD1 as D (6 bases). Germline V gives CDR1 DFQATT, CDR2 SNEGSKA (reference sequence). Trimming stripped 3 bases from V and 8 bases from J, with 17 bases between. The CDR3 contains 14 residues. In nucleotides, the CDR3 is TGCAGTGCTAGGGGGGCCCGCGCTCCCGATGAGCAGTTCTTC. Its protein is CSARGARAPDEQFF.

The chain employs TRBV10-2 and TRBJ1-1, with D uncertain. In germline, CDR1 is WSHSY, CDR2 SAAADI. This CDR3 region has 14 residues. Trimming took 2 bases from V and 3 from J, leaving 10 bases between them. The CDR3 sequence is CASSERGQDTEAFF. CDR3 DNA: TGCGCCAGCAGTGAGCGTGGCCAGGACACTGAAGCTTTCTTT.

This clonotype was seen only a few times. V usage is TRBV28 and J usage is TRBJ1-2, with D unclear. Germline CDR1 MDHEN, CDR2 SYDVKM. The ends were cut back, 6 bases at V and 2 bases at J, with 10 bases in the middle. The CDR3 is 13 residues long. The CDR3 loop is CASSPYLNYGYTF. The DNA of the CDR3 is TGTGCCAGCAGCCCCTATCTAAACTATGGCTACACCTTC.

This clonotype was seen more than once but under ten times. The gene calls are TRBV5-1 and TRBJ2-6; D is perhaps TRBD1 or TRBD2 (5 bases each). The V end was cut by 4 bases, the J end by 2 bases, with 10 bases between. The CDR3 totals 15 residues. Germline values: CDR1 SGHRS, CDR2 YFSETQ. CDR3 DNA sequence: TGCGCCAGCAGCCCTCAGGGACCTGGGGCCAACGTCCTGACTTTC. Protein: CASSPQGPGANVLTF.

The chain recombines TRBV18 with TRBJ1-1; TRBD1 matches 8 bases. J was trimmed by 1 base and V by 3 bases; bases with no gene match: 10. Germline V gene sequence: CDR1 KGHSH, CDR2 LQKENI. This CDR3 comprises 17 residues. CDR3 DNA: TGTGCCAGCTCACCCTCGGCACAGGGGGTCGGGAACACTGAAGCTTTCTTT. As protein: CASSPSAQGVGNTEAFF.

This clonotype was picked up a small number of times. J is TRBJ2-7 and V is TRBV7-8, with TRBD1 matching over 9 bases. Germline V CDR1 and CDR2: SGHVS, FQNEAQ. This CDR3 is 15 amino acids long. Germline trimming cut 5 bases from V and 2 bases from J; bases unmatched to any gene: 7. The CDR3 DNA follows: TGTGCCAGCAGCCGGACAGGGGTATCGACCTACGAGCAGTACTTC. Its translation is CASSRTGVSTYEQYF.

The CDR3 sequence is CATSRDRASGQETQYF. CDR3 nucleotides: TGTGCCACCAGCAGAGATAGGGCTAGCGGGCAAGAGACCCAGTACTTC. The rearrangement uses TRBV15 and TRBJ2-5; 8 nucleotides line up with TRBD2. Trimming cost V 0 bases and J 2 bases; bases outside gene matches: 5. Looked up from germline, CDR1 is LNHNV and CDR2 is YYDKDF (reference sequence). The CDR3 runs to 16 residues.

This clonotype showed up just a few times. This chain uses TRBV5-1 with TRBJ2-1; 7 nucleotides line up with TRBD1. Per germline, CDR1 SGHRS and CDR2 YFSETQ. The V gene end was trimmed by 1 base and the J gene end by 3 bases; junction bases not matched to a gene: 7. The CDR3 length is 16 residues. The DNA of the CDR3 is TGCGCCAGCAGCTTGTTTGGGGACAGCAGCTACAATGAGCAGTTCTTC. Its protein product is CASSLFGDSSYNEQFF.

The CDR3 nucleotides read TGTGCCAGCAGCGTAGATCCGTCTGGCGAAAAACTGTTTTTT. Translation gives CASSVDPSGEKLFF. This chain uses TRBV9 with TRBJ1-4, with D hard to call. V was cut by 0 bases and J by 8 bases, with 11 bases left in between. Germline V lookup: CDR1 SGDLS, CDR2 YYNGEE. The CDR3 covers 14 residues.

CDR3 DNA sequence: TGTGCCTGGGGGACAGGGAACACTGAAGCTTTCTTT. Translation gives CAWGTGNTEAFF. The V gene is TRBV30, the J gene TRBJ1-1, with 8 nucleotides matching TRBD1. V trimming: 5 bases; J trimming: 1 base; junction bases outside the gene matches: 0. This CDR3 has 12 amino acids. CDR1 and CDR2 (germline): GTSNPN, SVGIG (reference sequence). The whole variable domain, remainder taken from reference TRBV30 and TRBJ1-1, is SQTIHQWPATLVQPVGSPLSLECTVEGTSNPNLYWYRQAAGRGLQLLFYSVGIGQISSEVPQNLSASRPQDRQFILSSKKLLLSDSGFYLCAWGTGNTEAFFGQGTRLTVV.

V is TRBV10-3 and J is TRBJ1-2, with 7 bases matching TRBD1. CDR3 length: 14 residues. V was pared by 7 bases and J by 3 bases, with 8 bases of the junction left unmatched. Per germline, CDR1 ENHRY and CDR2 SYGVKD. This CDR3 reads CAIKSAGGDYGYTF. The CDR3 DNA reads TGTGCCATCAAATCGGCAGGGGGAGACTATGGCTACACCTTC.

The chain joins TRBV2 to TRBJ1-5; 9 bases align to TRBD1. The length of the CDR3 is 12 residues. In germline, CDR1 is SNHLY, CDR2 FYNNEI. J lost 8 bases, V lost 6 bases, and 2 bases had no gene match. For the CDR3, the DNA is TGTGCCAGCAGGGGACAGGGCGAGCCCCAGCATTTT. Residues: CASRGQGEPQHF.

This clonotype was seen repeatedly, ten times or more. The chain combines TRBV6-5 with TRBJ2-6; D unclear. This CDR3 is 13 amino acids long. Trimming removed 0 bases at V and 3 bases at J, with 0 bases between. Germline V lookup: CDR1 MNHEY, CDR2 SVGAGI. The CDR3 spells CASSYSGANVLTF. For the CDR3, the DNA is TGTGCCAGCAGTTACTCTGGGGCCAACGTCCTGACTTTC.

This clonotype was counted ten times or more. The chain combines TRBV4-2 with TRBJ1-6; the D is unclear. The CDR3 has 13 residues. Germline V gives CDR1 LGHNA, CDR2 YNFKEQ. Trimming removed 1 base at V and 8 bases at J, with 6 bases between. The CDR3 loop is CASSQGWDSPLHF. The CDR3 coding sequence is TGTGCCAGCAGCCAAGGGTGGGATTCACCCCTCCACTTT.

This chain uses TRBV20-1 with TRBJ2-1; perhaps TRBD2 as D (5 bases). CDR1 is DFQATT and CDR2 is SNEGSKA in the germline V gene (reference sequence). The CDR3 is 12 amino acids. Trimming removed 3 bases at V and 6 bases at J, with 9 bases between. The CDR3 protein is CSARGALNEQFF. The CDR3 DNA is TGCAGTGCTAGGGGAGCCCTCAATGAGCAGTTCTTC.

This clonotype was counted a few times. The chain uses TRBV12-3 or TRBV12-4 and TRBJ2-2; 10 nucleotides line up with TRBD2. V dropped 10 bases and J dropped 3; count of bases not matched to a gene: 5. This CDR3 is 14 amino acids long. The CDR3 sequence: CATLAGVDTGELFF. In DNA, the CDR3 is TGTGCCACTCTAGCGGGAGTCGACACCGGGGAGCTGTTTTTT.

This clonotype occurred a few times. The chain carries TRBV28 and TRBJ2-7; 10 bases are shared with TRBD2. CDR3 length equals 15 residues. The J segment lost 6 bases and the V segment lost 1 base, leaving 6 bases of the junction unmatched. From germline, CDR1 is MDHEN and CDR2 SYDVKM. The CDR3 loop reads CASSLSASGSGEQYF. The CDR3 DNA sequence: TGTGCCAGCAGTTTATCGGCTAGCGGGAGTGGCGAGCAGTACTTC.

The chain uses TRBV5-8 and TRBJ2-2, with D perhaps TRBD2 (5 bases). V lost 0 bases, J lost 6 bases, and 18 bases lay in between. The germline gives CDR1 SGHTS, CDR2 YDEGEE. This CDR3 spans 17 amino acids. CDR3 sequence reads: CASSLEPSGGPPGELFF. The CDR3 DNA is TGTGCCAGCAGCTTGGAACCAAGCGGTGGTCCCCCCGGGGAGCTGTTTTTT.

This chain joins TRBV7-9 and TRBJ2-4; no firm D call. V gave up 1 base and J gave up 0 bases, with 10 bases separating them. Germline CDR1 and CDR2: SEHNR and FQNEAQ (reference sequence). This CDR3 region has 16 residues. The DNA of the CDR3 is TGTGCCAGCAGCTTAGGGGCAGGATTAGCCAAAAACATTCAGTACTTC. It specifies CASSLGAGLAKNIQYF.